This T cell receptor (beta chain) was sequenced in a study of CD8+CD57+ T cells in acquired aplastic anemia. Study-wide background: The sorted CD4+ and CD8+ cells yielded an average approximately 3 ug of DNA.

The V end lost 0 bases, the J end lost 0 bases, and 6 bases lay between the germline ends. The germline gives CDR1 DFQATT, CDR2 SNEGSKA (reference sequence). CDR3 length: 13 residues. By flow cytometry, patients selected for sequencing had shown an expansion of CD8+CD57+ cells. Study results and caveats: Patients and controls had in common approximately 29 CD8+ CDR3 sequences. Levels of CD8+ Simpson's diversity were not significantly distinct in patients versus controls.

A word on this clonotype: Its matching antigen is unknown.

CDR3 and TCR beta VDJ profiling relied on a genomic DNA template. TCRdb re-called the reads with MiXCR, one entry per CDR3 protein. The sample yields hundreds of thousands of distinct CDR3 sequences, 65% to 90% seen once. The V and J genes are TRBV20-1 and TRBJ2-7; D unresolved. The sequenced sample consisted of sorted CD4+, CD8+, or CD8+CD57+ T cells (not recorded which) from PBMCs. The sequence was obtained from a human donor with aplastic anemia. CDR3 nucleotide sequence: TGCAGTGCTAGAGATCCCAGCTCCTACGAGCAGTACTTC. This sequence encodes CSARDPSSYEQYF.